This TCR beta chain was recovered during a study of blood T cells in healthy people across ages. General study findings and limits: Unsorted PBMCs ruled out conclusive naive versus antigen-experienced comparison.

The sample holds a few counts of this clonotype. Its antigen is undetermined. Per the germline V gene, CDR1 is LNHDA and CDR2 is SQIVND (reference sequence). The CDR3 is 15 amino acids. V lost 5 bases, J lost 10 bases, and 9 bases stayed unmatched. Primers used in a second PCR of roughly 6 to 12 cycles were a sample-barcoded 5' primer and a J-beta primer mix. TCRdb called the 5' RACE reads again in MiXCR, with one record for every CDR3 protein. The sample records around 780,000 distinct CDR3 sequences, roughly 26% being singletons. These records were also assigned to another study, of T cells of mothers and their children. That source notes: Maternal samples each gave over 9.5 million TCR beta CDR3 reads, and child samples approximately 3 million each. There were no persistent microchimeric T cell clones detected.

The sample taken for sequencing was blood. This sequence joins TRBV19 and TRBJ1-5; 12 positions agree with TRBD1. This receptor was taken from a boy younger than 18 in good health. The CDR3 here is CASSSGTGGFSPQHF. Here the CDR3 DNA reads TGTGCCAGTAGTTCCGGGACAGGGGGCTTCTCTCCCCAGCATTTT.